This passage covers 20 T cell receptor beta chains from one sample sequenced in a study of post-analysis software for immune sequencing data (dated by TCRdb to the mid-2010s). Library generation was performed with PCR. Sequencing used an Illumina HiSeq 2500. Unique molecular identifiers were incorporated into TCR beta cDNA libraries to reduce PCR and sequencing biases. TCRdb ran its own pipeline on the public reads, namely fastp trimming at Q25 and MiXCR clone calling, and kept in-frame beta chains. Each CDR3 protein gets just one entry, which takes the most common genes and DNA from the rows behind it. Counted in this sample were around 500,000 distinct CDR3 sequences; around 31% of them appeared once. The ten largest account for around 6% of the sample. Overall study outcomes, separate from this receptor: Significantly higher frequencies in patients than in controls were found for several TRBV segments, including TRBV5-6, TRBV5-1 and TRBV20-1.

No antigens are known for them. Sequenced: blood. The receptors come from a girl under 18 with multiple sclerosis.

This clonotype appeared many times. This chain links TRBV6-5 with TRBJ2-5; 7 bases match TRBD1. The DNA end is a closer match to TRBJ2-7, so the J assignment may be wrong. In germline, CDR1 is MNHEY, CDR2 SVGAGI. There are 15 residues in the CDR3. CDR3 nucleotides: TGTGCCAGCATTTCGGACTCGACAGGGTTCGGCGAGCAGTACTTC. It is translated as CASISDSTGFGEQYF.

This clonotype was detected only a few times. The V gene is TRBV4-1, the J gene TRBJ2-1, with a possible D match to TRBD2 (6 bases). V gave up 0 bases and J gave up 0 bases, with 9 bases separating them. Germline-derived CDR1 and CDR2 are MGHRA and YSYEKL. CDR3 size: 16 residues. The CDR3 DNA follows: TGCGCCAGCAGCCAAGAGCGGGGCCGCTCCTACAATGAGCAGTTCTTC. The encoded protein is CASSQERGRSYNEQFF.

The table lists this clonotype with a few counts. The chain links TRBV24-1 to TRBJ1-2; the match to TRBD1 covers 8 bases. The V gene's germline CDR1 is KGHDR and CDR2 SFDVKD. CDR3 size: 15 residues. V lost 3 bases to trimming and J lost 4 bases; unmatched junction nucleotides: 6. CDR3 coding DNA: TGTGCCACCAGTGATCCGGACAGGGTTGGCTATGGCTACACCTTC. Its protein product is CATSDPDRVGYGYTF.

The J gene is TRBJ1-2, the V gene TRBV6-5, with 8 bases matching TRBD1. Looked up from germline, CDR1 is MNHEY and CDR2 is SVGAGI. The V segment lost 5 bases and the J segment 7 bases; nucleotides outside the gene matches: 6. CDR3 size: 13 residues. The CDR3: CASSRQGPGGYTF. The CDR3 DNA sequence: TGTGCCAGCAGTCGACAGGGGCCAGGTGGCTACACCTTC.

The rearrangement uses TRBV7-2 and TRBJ2-7; D call uncertain. There are 13 residues in the CDR3. Trimming took off 3 bases at V and 3 bases at J, with 9 bases between the two ends. The germline gives CDR1 SGHTA, CDR2 FQGNSA. The CDR3 DNA reads TGTGCCAGCAGCTTTAAGGGTGTCTACGAGCAGTACTTC. Translating gives CASSFKGVYEQYF.

This clonotype turned up a few times. The chain couples TRBV4-1 to TRBJ2-5, with 8 bases matching TRBD1. The CDR3 extends over 19 amino acids. J lost 0 bases, V lost 0 bases, and 12 bases had no gene match. CDR1 MGHRA and CDR2 YSYEKL come from the germline V gene. Here the CDR3 reads CASSQDSPGDRLYQETQYF. The CDR3 region has the DNA TGCGCCAGCAGCCAAGATTCCCCTGGGGACAGGCTATACCAAGAGACCCAGTACTTC.

V is TRBV5-1 and J is TRBJ1-2; D gene uncertain. V was shortened by 3 bases and J by 6 bases, with 15 bases between the two germline ends. Per germline, CDR1 SGHRS and CDR2 YFSETQ. This CDR3 has 14 amino acids. DNA of the CDR3: TGCGCCAGCAGCTCGGCGCGGGATCGGGATGGCTACACCTTC. Residues: CASSSARDRDGYTF. Full variable domain (missing parts from reference TRBV5-1 and TRBJ1-2): KAGVTQTPRYLIKTRGQQVTLSCSPISGHRSVSWYQQTPGQGLQFLFEYFSETQRNKGNFPGRFSGRQFSNSRSEMNVSTLELGDSALYLCASSSARDRDGYTFGSGTRLTVV.

This clonotype is categorized as medium-sized (0.01 to 0.1%). V is TRBV10-2 and J is TRBJ2-7; 7 bases line up with TRBD2. The CDR3 has 16 amino acids. The ends lost 0 bases at V and 3 bases at J; junction bases unmatched: 8. CDR1 WSHSY and CDR2 SAAADI come from the germline V gene. The CDR3 is CASSESPSGLNYEQYF. CDR3 DNA sequence: TGCGCCAGCAGTGAGTCGCCTAGCGGTCTCAACTACGAGCAGTACTTC.

This clonotype showed up just once. This rearrangement joins TRBV18 to TRBJ2-7; weak D call: TRBD2 (5 bases). The CDR3 totals 14 residues. V lost 2 bases, J lost 10 bases, and 18 bases lay in between. CDR1 is KGHSH and CDR2 is LQKENI in the germline V gene. In DNA form, the CDR3 reads TGTGCCAGCTCACCAGGAGGCCGAATCGAACGCCAGTACTTC. Protein sequence: CASSPGGRIERQYF. Variable domain in full (rest from reference TRBV18 and TRBJ2-7): NAGVMQNPRHLVRRRGQEARLRCSPMKGHSHVYWYRQLPEEGLKFMVYLQKENIIDESGMPKERFSAEFPKEGPSILRIQQVVRGDSAAYFCASSPGGRIERQYFGPGTRLTVT.

There are a few counts of this clonotype. This chain links TRBV9 with TRBJ1-2; D uncertain. V was trimmed by 3 bases and J by 4 bases, leaving 16 bases between them. Looked up from germline, CDR1 is SGDLS and CDR2 is YYNGEE. The CDR3 runs 15 residues. CDR3 region: CASSDPPGVGYGYTF. CDR3 nucleotide sequence: TGTGCCAGCAGCGATCCCCCCGGGGTCGGCTATGGCTACACCTTC. Full variable domain (outside the CDR3, taken from reference TRBV9 and TRBJ1-2): DSGVTQTPKHLITATGQRVTLRCSPRSGDLSVYWYQQSLDQGLQFLIQYYNGEERAKGNILERFSAQQFPDLHSELNLSSLELGDSALYFCASSDPPGVGYGYTFGSGTRLTVV.

The chain carries TRBV6-5 and TRBJ2-3; 7 bases fit TRBD2. This CDR3 region has 17 residues. Unmatched junction bases numbered 8, after V lost 0 bases and J lost 2 bases. The germline gives CDR1 MNHEY, CDR2 SVGAGI. The CDR3 coding sequence is TGTGCCAGCAGTTACTCGGCAAGCGGGGACTACACAGATACGCAGTATTTT. This translates into CASSYSASGDYTDTQYF.

This sequence joins TRBV27 and TRBJ2-6; D gene ambiguous. Between the trimmed V and J ends, which lost 5 bases and 2 bases, there was a span of 7 bases. This CDR3 has 14 residues. The germline CDR1 and CDR2 sequences are MNHEY and SMNVEV (reference sequence). In DNA, the CDR3 is TGTGCCAGCAGTCTTACCCCTGGGGCCAACGTCCTGACTTTC. Residues: CASSLTPGANVLTF.

This chain uses TRBV12-3 or TRBV12-4 with TRBJ1-5, with 8 nucleotides matching TRBD1. After removal of 6 bases from V and 4 bases from J, the junction contained 11 bases not matched to a gene. The CDR3 is 16 residues long. The CDR3 DNA reads as TGTGCCAGCAGCCGTCGGACAGGGATAGAGAATCAGCCCCAGCATTTT. Residues: CASSRRTGIENQPQHF.

The chain employs TRBV4-2 and TRBJ1-1; TRBD1 aligns across 8 bases. There are 15 residues in the CDR3. V gave up 1 base and J gave up 1 base; unmatched junction bases: 2. Germline-derived CDR1 and CDR2 are LGHNA and YNFKEQ. CDR3 sequence (DNA): TGTGCCAGCAGCCAAGCGGGACAGGAGAACACTGAAGCTTTCTTT. Translating gives CASSQAGQENTEAFF.

A note on this clonotype: A much larger clone sits a single nucleotide away, making a read error possible. This chain links TRBV7-2 with TRBJ1-2, with D perhaps matching TRBD1 (5 bases). The CDR3 spans 14 residues. Germline CDR1 SGHTA, CDR2 FQGNSA. This CDR3 reads CASSLARGLYGCTF. The CDR3, as DNA: TGTGCCAGCAGCTTAGCCCGGGGACTCTATGGCTGCACCTTC.

This clonotype showed up just a few times. V and J are TRBV27 and TRBJ1-2; D not resolved. Germline assignment: CDR1 MNHEY and CDR2 SMNVEV (reference sequence). This CDR3 contains 14 residues. Trimming took off 3 bases at V and 6 bases at J, with 14 bases between the two ends. The DNA for the CDR3 is TGTGCCAGCAGTTTTACGGCAGAGTGGGATGGCTACACCTTC. Translation gives CASSFTAEWDGYTF.

This clonotype was detected once. V gene TRBV11-2 combines with J gene TRBJ2-1, with D perhaps matching TRBD2 (6 bases). V gave up 5 bases and J gave up 6 bases, with 20 bases separating them. Germline V gene data show CDR1 as SGHAT and CDR2 as FQNNGV. The CDR3 covers 16 residues. For the CDR3, the DNA is TGTGCCAGCAGCCCCGGACTACGCTCAAAGGCCAATGAGCAGTTCTTC. It is translated as CASSPGLRSKANEQFF.

The table lists this clonotype with a few counts. The J gene is TRBJ2-5, the V gene TRBV12-3 or TRBV12-4; 11 bases are a match to TRBD2. J was trimmed by 11 bases and V by 4 bases; bases with no gene match: 12. The CDR3 has 15 amino acids. The CDR3 coding sequence is TGTGCCAGCAGTTCCCTAGCGGGGGGCCCCCCGGAGCAGTACTTC. This codes for CASSSLAGGPPEQYF.

This clonotype turned up a few times. The genes are TRBV5-1 and TRBJ1-2; D may be TRBD1 (6 bases). Deletions cut 4 bases from V and 1 base from J, with 14 bases between. This CDR3 region has 15 residues. From germline, CDR1 is SGHRS and CDR2 YFSETQ. CDR3 bases: TGCGCCAGCAGCGTTGCGACCAGGGGTAACTATGGCTACACCTTC. Encoded protein: CASSVATRGNYGYTF. Combining the CDR3 with reference TRBV5-1 and TRBJ1-2 gives the whole variable domain KAGVTQTPRYLIKTRGQQVTLSCSPISGHRSVSWYQQTPGQGLQFLFEYFSETQRNKGNFPGRFSGRQFSNSRSEMNVSTLELGDSALYLCASSVATRGNYGYTFGSGTRLTVV.

The table lists this clonotype with a few counts. One junction end disagrees with the germline gene, perhaps due to a read error. This rearrangement joins TRBV3-1 to TRBJ2-4, with 9 nucleotides matching TRBD2. There are 12 residues in the CDR3. Germline assignment: CDR1 LGHDT and CDR2 YNNKEL (reference sequence). CDR3 DNA sequence: TGTGCCGGCAGAGAGGAAGCGGGGGGCCAGTACTTC. Its translation is CAGREEAGGQYF.